These 9 T cell receptor beta chains were all obtained from the same sample, sequenced in a study of shared clonotypes between healthy human individuals. TCRdb's table, derived via immunoSEQ multiplex PCR, lists solely in-frame clones and lacks some. Of about 2 million clones listed, less than 95% are singletons. CD8 cells regarded as naive lacked CD45RO, were positively chosen for CCR7, and omitted terminally differentiated effector memory CD45RA+ cells. The source material was naive CD8+ T cells sorted from blood. The source is a man younger than 30 in good health.

The V and J genes are TRBV4-1 and TRBJ2-7; D might be TRBD2 (5 bases). In germline, CDR1 is MGHRA, CDR2 YSYEKL. V was clipped by 1 base and J by 3 bases, with 10 bases between them. CDR3 length equals 14 residues. The CDR3 reads CASSQGPGIYEQYF. The CDR3 nucleotides read TGCGCCAGCAGCCAAGGGCCCGGGATCTACGAGCAGTACTTC.

The V call is TRBV5-5, the J call TRBJ1-2; 8 nucleotides line up with TRBD1. The CDR3 sequence is 14 residues long. After removal of 3 bases from V and 3 bases from J, the junction contained 4 bases not matched to a gene. Germline V CDR1 and CDR2: SGHKS, YYEKEE (reference sequence). In nucleotides, the CDR3 is TGTGCCAGCAGCTCTGGGACAGGCTACTATGGCTACACCTTC. Protein sequence: CASSSGTGYYGYTF.

V usage is TRBV7-9 and J usage is TRBJ2-1; no firm D call. The CDR3 runs 11 residues. Germline loops: CDR1 SEHNR, CDR2 FQNEAQ (reference sequence). V shed 5 bases and J shed 8 bases, with 7 bases lying between them. DNA for the CDR3: TGTGCCAGCAGCCCATTCGATGAGCAGTTCTTC. Protein sequence: CASSPFDEQFF.

The gene calls are TRBV18 and TRBJ2-3; a weak D match, TRBD1 (6 bases). CDR3 size: 16 residues. Trimming left V 1 base short and J 0 bases short, with 11 bases between. Germline V lookup: CDR1 KGHSH, CDR2 LQKENI. The CDR3 loop reads CASSPRWTESTDTQYF. The CDR3 DNA reads as TGTGCCAGCTCACCACGTTGGACAGAAAGCACAGATACGCAGTATTTT.

This clone showed up just a few times. The V gene is TRBV5-6, the J gene TRBJ1-1; D possibly corresponds to TRBD1 (5 bases). This CDR3 comprises 13 residues. Germline V gives CDR1 SGHDT, CDR2 YYEEEE. The ends were cut back, 4 bases at V and 4 bases at J, with 11 bases in the middle. DNA for the CDR3: TGTGCCAGCAGCGTCTGGGGGGGCACTGAAGCTTTCTTT. Residues: CASSVWGGTEAFF.

This chain uses TRBV30 with TRBJ2-7; TRBD2 matches at 10 bases. Per germline, CDR1 GTSNPN and CDR2 SVGIG (reference sequence). Germline trimming cut 7 bases from V and 3 bases from J; bases unmatched to any gene: 3. This CDR3 has 12 residues. The CDR3 protein is CASSSGSYEQYF. The CDR3 region has the DNA TGTGCCTCGTCTAGCGGGAGCTACGAGCAGTACTTC.

The V and J genes are TRBV5-1 and TRBJ2-7, with D possibly matching TRBD2 (7 bases). The CDR3 runs to 17 residues. CDR1 is SGHRS and CDR2 is YFSETQ in the germline V gene. Between the trimmed V and J ends, which lost 0 bases and 5 bases, there was a span of 21 bases. CDR3 residues: CASSLEPRSSGDNEQYF. DNA for the CDR3: TGCGCCAGCAGCTTGGAGCCCCGTTCCAGCGGGGACAACGAGCAGTACTTC. The full variable domain, rest sourced from reference TRBV5-1 and TRBJ2-7, is KAGVTQTPRYLIKTRGQQVTLSCSPISGHRSVSWYQQTPGQGLQFLFEYFSETQRNKGNFPGRFSGRQFSNSRSEMNVSTLELGDSALYLCASSLEPRSSGDNEQYFGPGTRLTVT.

This clone has just one count. The CDR3 bases are TGCGCCAGCAGCCAAGTAGTGGCTAGCGGGAGCTACGAGCAGTACTTC. Amino acids: CASSQVVASGSYEQYF. The V and J genes are TRBV4-3 and TRBJ2-7; TRBD2 aligns across 10 bases. CDR3 size: 16 residues. Germline assignment: CDR1 LGHNA and CDR2 YSLEER. V lost 1 base and J lost 3; bases outside the gene matches: 6.

V usage is TRBV18 and J usage is TRBJ2-2; 8 bases align to TRBD1. CDR3 length: 15 residues. Per the germline V gene, CDR1 is KGHSH and CDR2 is LQKENI. After removal of 4 bases from V and 7 bases from J, the junction contained 8 bases not matched to a gene. The CDR3 DNA reads TGTGCCAGCTCACTACTGGACAGGGTGAACGGGGAGCTGTTTTTT. Protein: CASSLLDRVNGELFF.